This T cell receptor beta chain comes out of a study of Graves' ophthalmopathy and Graves' hyperthyroidism. At the level of the study: Sampling took place at initial diagnosis, with peripheral blood obtained before any treatment. Study-wide results and caveats: Ophthalmopathy versus stable hyperthyroidism: 13-signature model gave just under 90% sensitivity, 81.08% specificity.

TCR beta CDR3 regions were amplified from RNA transcripts. The workflow started with a first-round RT-PCR run with HTBI primers and then moved on to a second-round multiplex PCR. TCRdb fed the multiplex PCR reads into MiXCR, producing one record per CDR3 protein. This table has 620,000 or so distinct CDR3 sequences, 22% appearing once. Hyperthyroidism patients were newly diagnosed, under 2 months' duration, aged 18 to 65. PBMCs were obtained from 10 ml of fresh peripheral blood. This clonotype came up many times. Its antigen is unknown. The sample comprised peripheral blood. The receptor was isolated from a woman aged 18-35 years with stable Graves' hyperthyroidism. Some clones in this sample may be carry-over from other donors' samples.

The DNA for the CDR3 is TGTGCCAGCAGAGGGGGCCCGACCCCGGAGACCCAGTACTTC. Its protein product is CASRGGPTPETQYF. The genes are TRBV12-3 or TRBV12-4 and TRBJ2-5, with 7 nucleotides matching TRBD1. With 6 bases clipped from V and 5 bases from J, the junction kept 9 bases outside the gene matches. The CDR3 totals 14 residues.